Listed here are 27 T cell receptor beta chains from one sample, sequenced in a study of T cell responses to AZD1222 COVID-19 vaccine. Assay: immunoSEQ multiplex PCR; the TCRdb copy retains only in-frame clones and omits some. The sample contains about 110,000 clones, around 94% of which appear only once. The sample was peripheral blood, taken on day 0 of AZD1222 vaccination. The receptor source for this set is an adult in good health.

The chain has TRBV23-1 and TRBJ2-3; 9 nucleotides agree with TRBD2. TRBV23-1 is marked as an open reading frame, function uncertain. The CDR3 spans 21 residues. After removal of 0 bases from V and 4 bases from J, the junction contained 20 bases not matched to a gene. The CDR3 DNA sequence: TGCGCCAGCAGTCAATCGTTGGGCAGCGGGGGGATCGAAATCGTATCAGATACGCAGTATTTT. Encoded protein: CASSQSLGSGGIEIVSDTQYF.

The chain recombines TRBV14 with TRBJ1-1; D remains unclear. This CDR3 has 16 residues. CDR1 is SGHDN and CDR2 is FVKESK in the germline V gene. V lost 0 bases and J lost 0, with 11 bases in between. CDR3 bases: TGTGCCAGCAGCCAAGAATTAGGGAAATTGAACACTGAAGCTTTCTTT. This sequence encodes CASSQELGKLNTEAFF. Variable domain in full (rest from reference TRBV14 and TRBJ1-1): EAGVTQFPSHSVIEKGQTVTLRCDPISGHDNLYWYRRVMGKEIKFLLHFVKESKQDESGMPNNRFLAERTGGTYSTLKVQPAELEDSGVYFCASSQELGKLNTEAFFGQGTRLTVV.

The chain employs TRBV6-6 and TRBJ2-1; no clear D gene. This CDR3 is built from 15 residues. Germline CDR1 MNHNY, CDR2 SVGAGI (reference sequence). V lost 6 bases, J lost 5 bases, and 17 bases lay in between. The CDR3 DNA reads as TGTGCCAGCAGACGGCCCTCCGACACAAACAATGAGCAGTTCTTC. It translates to CASRRPSDTNNEQFF.

This rearrangement joins TRBV9 to TRBJ1-5; TRBD1 aligns across 7 bases. V gave up 5 bases and J gave up 8 bases; unmatched junction bases: 7. Germline assignment: CDR1 SGDLS and CDR2 YYNGEE. The CDR3 has 13 amino acids. In DNA form, the CDR3 reads TGTGCCAGCAGTCTTACTACAGGGGAGCCCCAGCATTTT. Protein: CASSLTTGEPQHF. The full variable domain, its missing parts supplied by reference TRBV9 and TRBJ1-5, is DSGVTQTPKHLITATGQRVTLRCSPRSGDLSVYWYQQSLDQGLQFLIQYYNGEERAKGNILERFSAQQFPDLHSELNLSSLELGDSALYFCASSLTTGEPQHFGDGTRLSIL.

The chain links TRBV27 to TRBJ1-2; weak D call: TRBD1 (6 bases). The length of the CDR3 is 12 residues. V lost 7 bases to trimming and J lost 8 bases, with 14 bases between them. CDR1 is MNHEY, CDR2 SMNVEV, per germline (reference sequence). CDR3: CASMGQGFGYTF. The DNA for the CDR3 is TGTGCCAGCATGGGACAAGGGTTCGGCTACACCTTC.

This clone was recorded once. V is TRBV9 and J is TRBJ2-7; D unclear. CDR1 and CDR2 (germline): SGDLS, YYNGEE. CDR3 length equals 13 residues. Trimming took off 0 bases at V and 5 bases at J, with 9 bases between the two ends. This CDR3 reads CASSVDAVNEQYF. CDR3 coding DNA: TGTGCCAGCAGCGTAGATGCGGTTAACGAGCAGTACTTC.

V gene TRBV7-2 combines with J gene TRBJ1-3; D is undetermined. Germline-derived CDR1 and CDR2 are SGHTA and FQGNSA. The CDR3 totals 13 residues. Trimming shortened V by 6 bases and J by 2 bases, and 8 bases separated the two germline ends. The CDR3 loop reads CASRRAPGNTIYF. CDR3 sequence (DNA): TGTGCCAGCAGACGAGCCCCTGGAAACACCATATATTTT.

The chain employs TRBV4-3 and TRBJ2-7, with unresolved D. Per the germline V gene, CDR1 is LGHNA and CDR2 is YSLEER. Trimming stripped 0 bases from V and 5 bases from J, with 11 bases between. The CDR3 length is 14 residues. In DNA, the CDR3 is TGCGCCAGCAGCCAAGATCGCGATATGGACGAGCAGTACTTC. This encodes CASSQDRDMDEQYF.

The rearrangement uses TRBV4-3 and TRBJ1-1; 12 bases fit TRBD1. J gave up 6 bases and V 1 base, and 6 bases lay outside the gene matches. The CDR3 sequence is 16 residues long. The germline gives CDR1 LGHNA, CDR2 YSLEER. CDR3 DNA sequence: TGCGCCAGCAGCCAAGGACGCGGGACAGGGGGCTCTGAAGCTTTCTTT. This sequence encodes CASSQGRGTGGSEAFF.

This chain links TRBV11-2 with TRBJ1-1; D is unresolved. CDR1 SGHAT and CDR2 FQNNGV come from the germline V gene. This CDR3 is 18 amino acids long. The V end lost 2 bases, the J end lost 1 base, and 20 bases lay between the germline ends. CDR3 protein: CASSLYRPAFGGNTEAFF. CDR3 DNA: TGTGCCAGCAGCTTATACAGACCGGCCTTCGGCGGGAACACTGAAGCTTTCTTT.

The V call is TRBV5-4, the J call TRBJ1-5; D is ambiguous. The germline V gene encodes CDR1 SGHNT and CDR2 YYREEE (reference sequence). This CDR3 is built from 16 residues. Trimming removed 5 bases from V and 2 bases from J, with 17 bases in between. The CDR3 nucleotides are TGTGCCAGCAGGAGAATAGGAGGGCAGGGCAATCAGCCCCAGCATTTT. Translation: CASRRIGGQGNQPQHF.

The chain links TRBV5-1 to TRBJ1-3; maybe TRBD1 (6 bases). Trimming took 0 bases from V and 0 from J, leaving 16 bases between them. Per germline, CDR1 SGHRS and CDR2 YFSETQ. This CDR3 comprises 18 residues. CDR3 in amino acids: CASSLAALSTGSGNTIYF. The CDR3 coding sequence is TGCGCCAGCAGCTTGGCTGCCCTTTCGACAGGCTCTGGAAACACCATATATTTT.

The rearrangement links TRBV15 to TRBJ2-1; 11 positions agree with TRBD2. CDR1 LNHNV and CDR2 YYDKDF come from the germline V gene (reference sequence). With 0 bases clipped from V and 8 bases from J, the junction kept 6 bases outside the gene matches. The CDR3 has 16 amino acids. CDR3 sequence reads: CATSRDWASGRYEQFF. The CDR3 bases are TGTGCCACCAGCAGAGATTGGGCTAGCGGGAGGTATGAGCAGTTCTTC.

The CDR3: CASSLKLRAFF. The CDR3 DNA is TGTGCCAGCAGTTTGAAGCTCAGGGCTTTCTTT. The gene calls are TRBV28 and TRBJ1-1; no clear D. V was trimmed by 3 bases and J by 11 bases, leaving 10 bases between them. The germline CDR1 and CDR2 sequences are MDHEN and SYDVKM. The CDR3 has 11 residues. Full variable domain (outside the CDR3, taken from reference TRBV28 and TRBJ1-1): DVKVTQSSRYLVKRTGEKVFLECVQDMDHENMFWYRQDPGLGLRLIYFSYDVKMKEKGDIPEGYSVSREKKERFSLILESASTNQTSMYLCASSLKLRAFFGQGTRLTVV.

The chain uses TRBV27 and TRBJ1-1; D possibly corresponds to TRBD1 (5 bases). This CDR3 is built from 15 residues. Germline V gene sequence: CDR1 MNHEY, CDR2 SMNVEV (reference sequence). With 5 bases removed from V and 0 bases from J, the gap between germline ends came to 13 bases. In DNA, the CDR3 is TGTGCCAGCAGTACAAGACAGTTCATGAACACTGAAGCTTTCTTT. The encoded protein is CASSTRQFMNTEAFF.

The chain is built from TRBV5-1 and TRBJ2-1; D is uncertain. The CDR3 has 12 amino acids. V lost 0 bases and J 5 bases, leaving 3 bases between the germline ends. Germline V gene lookup returns CDR1 SGHRS and CDR2 YFSETQ. The CDR3 sequence is CASSLGDNEQFF. In DNA, the CDR3 is TGCGCCAGCAGCTTGGGTGACAATGAGCAGTTCTTC.

The J gene is TRBJ1-2, the V gene TRBV28, with D possibly TRBD1 on 6 matching bases. The V and J ends lost 4 bases and 5 bases respectively, with 17 bases between them. Germline V gene sequence: CDR1 MDHEN, CDR2 SYDVKM. There are 15 residues in the CDR3. The CDR3 DNA sequence: TGTGCCAGCAGTTCTCCCGGGACACTTTATTATGGCTACACCTTC. Amino acid sequence: CASSSPGTLYYGYTF.

The gene calls are TRBV27 and TRBJ1-5, with D possibly TRBD1 on 6 matching bases. Per germline, CDR1 MNHEY and CDR2 SMNVEV (reference sequence). CDR3 length: 17 amino acids. Trimming took off 3 bases at V and 3 bases at J, with 18 bases between the two ends. The CDR3 DNA reads as TGTGCCAGCAGTTTCAGACAGGACCCGAGTTCCAATCAGCCCCAGCATTTT. Protein: CASSFRQDPSSNQPQHF.

This chain uses TRBV6-5 with TRBJ1-3; maybe TRBD1 (5 bases). V was trimmed by 6 bases and J by 0 bases, leaving 12 bases between them. This CDR3 has 15 amino acids. CDR1 is MNHEY and CDR2 is SVGAGI in the germline V gene. CDR3 sequence: CASRGGTGSGNTIYF. For the CDR3, the DNA is TGTGCCAGCAGGGGCGGGACGGGCTCTGGAAACACCATATATTTT.

The rearrangement joins TRBV7-2 to TRBJ2-7; no firm D call. Looked up from germline, CDR1 is SGHTA and CDR2 is FQGNSA. Trimming pared 4 bases from V and 7 bases from J, leaving 17 bases between. The CDR3 runs 14 residues. CDR3 nucleotide sequence: TGTGCCAGCAGCTGGGCGGACGGTACTGGTGAGCAGTACTTC. The encoded protein is CASSWADGTGEQYF.

Judged by abundance, this clone is medium-sized. The gene calls are TRBV6-4 and TRBJ2-2; no reliable D call. V was clipped by 2 bases and J by 3 bases, with 4 bases between them. Germline V CDR1 and CDR2: MRHNA, SNTAGT. The CDR3 consists of 13 residues. CDR3 sequence: CASSDRDTGELFF. The CDR3 nucleotides are TGTGCCAGCAGTGACAGGGACACCGGGGAGCTGTTTTTT.

V and J are TRBV6-5 and TRBJ1-6, with D possibly being TRBD1 (5 bases). The CDR3 length is 14 residues. Germline assignment: CDR1 MNHEY and CDR2 SVGAGI. The V and J ends lost 6 bases and 7 bases respectively, with 13 bases between them. CDR3 residues: CASSTLGPNSPLHF. CDR3 bases: TGTGCCAGCAGCACCCTGGGGCCAAATTCACCCCTCCACTTT.

The V and J genes are TRBV30 and TRBJ1-3, with TRBD1 matching over 7 bases. CDR1 and CDR2 from the germline V gene are GTSNPN and SVGIG (reference sequence). V shed 5 bases, J shed 2 bases, and the junction held 3 bases outside the gene matches. This CDR3 contains 13 residues. The CDR3 loop reads CAWGQAPGNTIYF. The CDR3 coding sequence is TGTGCCTGGGGACAGGCTCCTGGAAACACCATATATTTT.

This sequence joins TRBV9 and TRBJ2-2; 11 bases line up with TRBD2. The germline V gene has CDR1 SGDLS and CDR2 YYNGEE. V gave up 4 bases and J gave up 6 bases; unmatched junction bases: 8. The CDR3 is 16 amino acids. CDR3 nucleotide sequence: TGTGCCAGCAGCCCTGCGGGGACTAGCGGTCCCGGGGAGCTGTTTTTT. This codes for CASSPAGTSGPGELFF.

V usage is TRBV7-9 and J usage is TRBJ2-5, with TRBD2 matching over 9 bases. Unmatched junction bases numbered 4, after V lost 3 bases and J lost 2 bases. The CDR3 loop spans 15 amino acids. Per germline, CDR1 SEHNR and CDR2 FQNEAQ (reference sequence). The CDR3 loop reads CASSLASGVQETQYF. DNA for the CDR3: TGTGCCAGCAGCTTGGCTAGCGGGGTACAAGAGACCCAGTACTTC.

J is TRBJ1-6 and V is TRBV7-2; TRBD1 is a possible D gene (5 bases). In germline, CDR1 is SGHTA, CDR2 FQGNSA. Trimming shortened V by 3 bases and J by 8 bases, and 17 bases separated the two germline ends. This CDR3 has 16 residues. The CDR3 loop reads CASSLNRDATYSPLHF. Written as DNA, the CDR3 is TGTGCCAGCAGCTTGAACCGGGACGCTACTTATTCACCCCTCCACTTT.

This sequence joins TRBV28 and TRBJ1-1; D gene ambiguous. This CDR3 comprises 14 residues. Germline CDR1 MDHEN, CDR2 SYDVKM. V dropped 3 bases and J dropped 5 bases, with 13 bases sitting between them. The DNA for the CDR3 is TGTGCCAGCAGTTTTAGGCCGGAGCGAACTGAAGCTTTCTTT. Translating it yields CASSFRPERTEAFF.